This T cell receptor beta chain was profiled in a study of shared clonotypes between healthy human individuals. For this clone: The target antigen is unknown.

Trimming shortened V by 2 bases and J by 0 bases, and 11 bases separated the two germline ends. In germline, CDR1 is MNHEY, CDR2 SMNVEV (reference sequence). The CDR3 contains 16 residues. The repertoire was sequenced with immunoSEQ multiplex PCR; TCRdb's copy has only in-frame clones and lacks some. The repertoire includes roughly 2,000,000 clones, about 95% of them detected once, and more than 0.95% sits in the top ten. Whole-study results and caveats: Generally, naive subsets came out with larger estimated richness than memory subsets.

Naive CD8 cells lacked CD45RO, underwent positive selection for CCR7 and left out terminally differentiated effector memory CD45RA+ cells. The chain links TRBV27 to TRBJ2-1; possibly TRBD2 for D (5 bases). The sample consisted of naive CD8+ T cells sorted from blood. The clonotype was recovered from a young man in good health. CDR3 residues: CASSLEGTSSYNEQFF. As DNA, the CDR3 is TGTGCCAGCAGTTTAGAGGGTACTAGCTCCTACAATGAGCAGTTCTTC.